This TCR beta chain is drawn from a study of T cell repertoires in cytomegalovirus infection. Study in general: It was the public TCR beta signatures that indicated both CMV infection and matching HLA type.

From the reads, TCRdb called clonotypes with MiXCR, one entry per CDR3 protein. The data hold 640,000 or so distinct CDR3 sequences, with roughly 33% observed a single time. This clonotype was found many times. As yet, its antigen is unknown. Trimming took 5 bases from V and 3 from J, leaving 11 bases between them. The CDR3 is made up of 13 amino acids. Germline assignment: CDR1 SGHTA and CDR2 FQGNSA. The chain joins TRBV7-2 to TRBJ2-7; D is uncertain. The source was cultured PBMCs, collected from culture after CMV antigen stimulation. This clonotype was sampled from a human donor in good health (CMV status not recorded). Some clones in this sample may be carry-over from other donors' samples. The CDR3 nucleotides read TGTGCCAGCAGCCCAACCACAAGCTACGAGCAGTACTTC. This encodes CASSPTTSYEQYF.